This is a list of T cell receptor beta chains from one sample in a study of blood T cells in healthy people across ages. TCRdb analysed the 5' RACE reads with MiXCR anew, one entry per CDR3 protein. The table lists around 1,800,000 distinct CDR3 sequences, about two fifths of them singletons. Material for sequencing was blood. These receptors were taken from a human donor in good health. CDR3s include the opening cysteine and the closing phenylalanine or tryptophan. The order of the fields is clone size, J gene, D gene, V gene, CDR3 DNA, CDR3 protein. D genes are given only for firm matches. Rows may omit the clone size; those that give it use once, few, many or a size class.

>many|TRBJ2-5|-|TRBV4-3
TGCGCCAGCAGCCAGGGACTCCAAGAGACCCAGTACTTC
CASSQGLQETQYF
>-|TRBJ1-2|-|TRBV12-3/TRBV12-4
TGTGCCAGCAGTTTCGTATCCTATGGCTACACCTTC
CASSFVSYGYTF
>-|TRBJ2-6|-|TRBV18
TGTGCCAGCTCACCGGCACAGAGCTCTGGGGCCAACGTCCTGACTTTC
CASSPAQSSGANVLTF
>-|TRBJ2-3|-|TRBV4-2
TGTGCCAGCAGCCAAAGAAGAGATACGCAGTATTTT
CASSQRRDTQYF
>-|TRBJ2-5|TRBD2|TRBV7-9
TGTGCCAGCAGCTTACCCCTAGCGGTTGGGGAGACCCAGTACTTC
CASSLPLAVGETQYF
>-|TRBJ1-5|-|TRBV6-5
TGTGCCAGCAGTTACTTCAAGGAGGATCAGCCCCAGCATTTT
CASSYFKEDQPQHF
>many|TRBJ2-1|-|TRBV14
TGCGCCAGCAGCCAAGGGGGGTTCTCCTACAATGAGCAGTTCTTC
CASSQGGFSYNEQFF
>-|TRBJ2-1|TRBD2|TRBV7-2
TGTGCCAGCAGCTTAGTTGGTAGCGGGGCTAGCTCCTACAATGAGCAGTTCTTC
CASSLVGSGASSYNEQFF
>-|TRBJ1-2|TRBD1|TRBV7-2
TGTGCCAGCAGCTTATTGCGGGACAGGGGTTATGGCTACACCTTC
CASSLLRDRGYGYTF
>once|TRBJ1-5|TRBD1|TRBV3-1
TGTGCCAGCAGCCAAGGGGACAGGGAGCTCCAGCATTTT
CASSQGDRELQHF
>-|TRBJ2-5|TRBD1|TRBV5-1
TGCGCCAGCAGCACCGACAGGGGCTACGGGGAGACCCAGTACTTC
CASSTDRGYGETQYF
>once|TRBJ2-1|TRBD1|TRBV6-2/TRBV6-3
TGTGCCAGCAGTTACAATTATTTTCTGGGACAGGGATTTGCTGTGCAGTTCTTC
CASSYNYFLGQGFAVQFF
>few|TRBJ1-6|-|TRBV9
TGTGCCAGCAGCGGGACCCTGGAATCACCCCTCCACTTT
CASSGTLESPLHF
>-|TRBJ2-3|-|TRBV7-6
TGTGCCAGCAGCTTATTCCCCCCATCAGGGTCTTCCACAGATACGCAGTATTTT
CASSLFPPSGSSTDTQYF
>-|TRBJ2-5|-|TRBV20-1
TGCAGTGCTAGAGCTGCAGGGTCAGAGACCCAGTACTTC
CSARAAGSETQYF
>-|TRBJ2-5|-|TRBV29-1
TGCAGCGTTGAAGTGGGGGAGGCGCGAGTGACCCAGTACTTC
CSVEVGEARVTQYF
>few|TRBJ2-3|TRBD2|TRBV6-5
TGTGCCAGCATTAGCCTTACTAGCGGGGGCACAGATACGCAGTATTTT
CASISLTSGGTDTQYF
>-|TRBJ1-6|-|TRBV7-2
TGTGCCAGCAGCTTAGAGGGAGACAATTCACCCCTCCACTTT
CASSLEGDNSPLHF
>few|TRBJ2-4|-|TRBV2
TGTGCCAGCAGTGAAGTTCCAGAGCAGTACTTC
CASSEVPEQYF
>-|TRBJ1-2|-|TRBV10-3
TGTGCCATCAGTGAACAGCTCTACTATGGCTACACCTTC
CAISEQLYYGYTF
>-|TRBJ1-1|-|TRBV20-1
TGCAGTGCTCCCCGTCAGGACGTTGTGAACACTGAAGCTTTCTTT
CSAPRQDVVNTEAFF
>-|TRBJ1-6|-|TRBV5-6
TGTGCCAGCAGCTTGGCAGGCTCCCCACCCCTCCACTTT
CASSLAGSPPLHF
>-|TRBJ1-6|-|TRBV27
TGTGCCAGCAGTCCGACGGGACTCCTTAATTCACCCCTCCACTTT
CASSPTGLLNSPLHF
>-|TRBJ2-1|TRBD2|TRBV7-3
TGTGCCAGCAGCCGGAGCGGGGGTTACAGCTCCTACAATGAGCAGTTCTTC
CASSRSGGYSSYNEQFF
>-|TRBJ1-1|-|TRBV6-6
TGTGCCAGCACTTCGCCGGGACTCAACACTGAAGCTTTCTTT
CASTSPGLNTEAFF
>-|TRBJ2-7|-|TRBV12-3/TRBV12-4
TGTGCCAGCAGTTTTACAGGGAGGAGTTACGAGCAGTACTTC
CASSFTGRSYEQYF